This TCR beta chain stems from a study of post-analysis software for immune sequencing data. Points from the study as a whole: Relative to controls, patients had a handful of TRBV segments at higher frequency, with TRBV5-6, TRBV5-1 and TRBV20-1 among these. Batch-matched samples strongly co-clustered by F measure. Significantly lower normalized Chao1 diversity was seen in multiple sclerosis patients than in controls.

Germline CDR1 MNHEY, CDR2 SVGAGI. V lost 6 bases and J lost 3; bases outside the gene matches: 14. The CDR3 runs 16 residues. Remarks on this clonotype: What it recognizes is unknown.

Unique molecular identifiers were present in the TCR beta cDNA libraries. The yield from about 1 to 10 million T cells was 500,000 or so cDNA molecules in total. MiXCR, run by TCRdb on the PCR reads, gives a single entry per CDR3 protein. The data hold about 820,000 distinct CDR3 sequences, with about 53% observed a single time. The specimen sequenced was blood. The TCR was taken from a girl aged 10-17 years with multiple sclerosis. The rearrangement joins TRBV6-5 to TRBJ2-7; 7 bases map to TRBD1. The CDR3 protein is CASRLSEGGLIYEQYF. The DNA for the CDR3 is TGTGCCAGCAGGCTCTCCGAAGGGGGCCTAATCTACGAGCAGTACTTC.